This TCR beta chain derives from a study of blood T cell repertoires in COVID-19. At the level of the study: The United States, Italy and Spain supplied acute and convalescent COVID-19 samples. In each case, the material was cDNA or gDNA derived from T cells, B-cell-depleted T cells, or PBMCs.

This CDR3 spans 12 amino acids. V was shortened by 0 bases and J by 11 bases, with 11 bases between the two germline ends. Germline V gives CDR1 SGDLS, CDR2 YYNGEE. Method: immunoSEQ multiplex PCR; TCRdb's copy keeps in-frame clones and lacks some. The top ten clones hold 1% to 1.5% of a sample with 90,000 or so clones, 75% to 90% of them seen once. Sequencing was done on a sample of peripheral blood. The source of this sequence is a man older than 75 with active or convalescent COVID-19. The rearrangement uses TRBV9 and TRBJ1-1; D is uncertain. This chain's CDR3 is CASSVVEGSAFF. DNA of the CDR3: TGTGCCAGCAGCGTAGTTGAGGGTTCGGCTTTCTTT.